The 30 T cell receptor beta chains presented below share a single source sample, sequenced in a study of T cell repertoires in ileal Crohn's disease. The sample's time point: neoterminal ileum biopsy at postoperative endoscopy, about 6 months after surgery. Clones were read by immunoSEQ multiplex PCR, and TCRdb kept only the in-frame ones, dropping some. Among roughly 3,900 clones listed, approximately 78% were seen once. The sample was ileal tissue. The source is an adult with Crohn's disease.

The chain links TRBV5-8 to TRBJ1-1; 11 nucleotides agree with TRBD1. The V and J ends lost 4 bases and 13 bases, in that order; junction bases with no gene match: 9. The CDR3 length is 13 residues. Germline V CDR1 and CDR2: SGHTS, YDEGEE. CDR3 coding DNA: TGTGCCAGCAGCCCGGACAGGGGGCTGAGTTGTTTCTTT. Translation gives CASSPDRGLSCFF.

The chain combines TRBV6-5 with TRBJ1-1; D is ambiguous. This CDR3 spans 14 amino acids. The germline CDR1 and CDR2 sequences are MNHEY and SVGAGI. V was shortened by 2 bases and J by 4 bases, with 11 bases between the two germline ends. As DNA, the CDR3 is TGTGCCAGCAGTTACGTGCAGGTAGGCACTGAAGCTTTCTTT. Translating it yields CASSYVQVGTEAFF.

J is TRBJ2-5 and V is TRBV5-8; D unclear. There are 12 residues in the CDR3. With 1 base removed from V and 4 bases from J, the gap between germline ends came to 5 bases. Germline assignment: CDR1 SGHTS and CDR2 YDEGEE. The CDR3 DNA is TGTGCCAGCAGCTTGTACGGAGAGACCCAGTACTTC. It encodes CASSLYGETQYF.

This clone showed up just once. Here the CDR3 reads CASTPQGESYGYTF. Written as DNA, the CDR3 is TGTGCCAGCACCCCTCAGGGGGAATCCTATGGCTACACCTTC. The genes are TRBV5-6 and TRBJ1-2, with TRBD1 matching 7 bases. CDR1 is SGHDT, CDR2 YYEEEE, per germline. J lost 4 bases, V lost 6 bases, and 9 bases had no gene match. This CDR3 is built from 14 residues. The entire variable domain, with the rest obtained from reference TRBV5-6 and TRBJ1-2, is as follows: DAGVTQSPTHLIKTRGQQVTLRCSPKSGHDTVSWYQQALGQGPQFIFQYYEEEERQRGNFPDRFSGHQFPNYSSELNVNALLLGDSALYLCASTPQGESYGYTFGSGTRLTVV.

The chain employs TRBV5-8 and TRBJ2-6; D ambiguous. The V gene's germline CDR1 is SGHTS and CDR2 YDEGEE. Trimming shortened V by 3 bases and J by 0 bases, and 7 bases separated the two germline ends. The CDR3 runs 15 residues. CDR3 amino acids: CASSSSYSGANVLTF. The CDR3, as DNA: TGTGCCAGCAGCTCCTCCTACTCTGGGGCCAACGTCCTGACTTTC. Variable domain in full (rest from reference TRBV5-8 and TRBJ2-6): EAGVTQSPTHLIKTRGQQATLRCSPISGHTSVYWYQQALGLGLQFLLWYDEGEERNRGNFPPRFSGRQFPNYSSELNVNALELEDSALYLCASSSSYSGANVLTFGAGSRLTVL.

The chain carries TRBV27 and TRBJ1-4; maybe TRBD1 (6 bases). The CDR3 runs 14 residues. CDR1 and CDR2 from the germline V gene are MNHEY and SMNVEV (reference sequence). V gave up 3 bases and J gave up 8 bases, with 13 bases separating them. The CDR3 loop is CASSFRGAGEKLFF. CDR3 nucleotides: TGTGCCAGCAGTTTTCGGGGGGCTGGGGAAAAACTGTTTTTT.

The CDR3 sequence is CSIIRGFTEAFF. CDR3 coding DNA: TGCAGCATCATCAGGGGCTTCACTGAAGCTTTCTTT. V and J are TRBV29-1 and TRBJ1-1, with D perhaps matching TRBD1 (6 bases). The CDR3 has 12 residues. In germline, CDR1 is SQVTM, CDR2 ANQGSEA. V was clipped by 8 bases and J by 4 bases, with 14 bases between them.

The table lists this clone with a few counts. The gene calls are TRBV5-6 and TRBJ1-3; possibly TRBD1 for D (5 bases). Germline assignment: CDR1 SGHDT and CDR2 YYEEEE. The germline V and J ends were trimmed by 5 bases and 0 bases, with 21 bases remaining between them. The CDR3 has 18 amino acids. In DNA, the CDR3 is TGTGCCAGCAGTGTATTGAAAACAGGCGTATTCTCTGGAAACACCATATATTTT. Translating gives CASSVLKTGVFSGNTIYF.

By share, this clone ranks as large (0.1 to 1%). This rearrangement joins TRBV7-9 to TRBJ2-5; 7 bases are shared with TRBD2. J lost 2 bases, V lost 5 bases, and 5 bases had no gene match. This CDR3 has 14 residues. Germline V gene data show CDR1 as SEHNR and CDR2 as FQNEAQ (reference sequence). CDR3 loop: CASSHTGRQETQYF. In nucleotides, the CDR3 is TGTGCCAGCAGCCACACCGGGAGGCAAGAGACCCAGTACTTC.

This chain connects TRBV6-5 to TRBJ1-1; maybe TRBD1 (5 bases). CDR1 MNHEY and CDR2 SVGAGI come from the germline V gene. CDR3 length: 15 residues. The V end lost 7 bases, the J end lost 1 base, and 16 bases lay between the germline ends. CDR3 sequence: CASKNLRQSNTEAFF. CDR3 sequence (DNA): TGTGCCAGCAAGAATCTGAGACAGTCGAACACTGAAGCTTTCTTT.

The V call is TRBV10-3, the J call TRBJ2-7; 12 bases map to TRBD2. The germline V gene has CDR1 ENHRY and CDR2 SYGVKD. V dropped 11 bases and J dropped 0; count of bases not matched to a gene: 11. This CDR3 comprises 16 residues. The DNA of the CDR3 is TGTGCCTCGGCCCCTGGACTAGCGGGGACCTCCTACGAGCAGTACTTC. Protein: CASAPGLAGTSYEQYF.

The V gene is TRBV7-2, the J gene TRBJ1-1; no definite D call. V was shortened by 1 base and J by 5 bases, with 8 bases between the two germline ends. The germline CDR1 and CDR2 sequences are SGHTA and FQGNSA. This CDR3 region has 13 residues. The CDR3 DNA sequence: TGTGCCAGCAGCTTAGTGGCGGGAACTGAAGCTTTCTTT. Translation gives CASSLVAGTEAFF.

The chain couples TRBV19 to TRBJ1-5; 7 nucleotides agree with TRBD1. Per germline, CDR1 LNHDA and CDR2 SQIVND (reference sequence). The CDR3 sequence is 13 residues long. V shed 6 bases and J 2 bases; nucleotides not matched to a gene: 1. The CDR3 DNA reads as TGTGCCAGTAGACAGGGGCGCAATCAGCCCCAGCATTTT. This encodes CASRQGRNQPQHF. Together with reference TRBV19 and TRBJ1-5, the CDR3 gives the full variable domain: DGGITQSPKYLFRKEGQNVTLSCEQNLNHDAMYWYRQDPGQGLRLIYYSQIVNDFQKGDIAEGYSVSREKKESFPLTVTSAQKNPTAFYLCASRQGRNQPQHFGDGTRLSIL.

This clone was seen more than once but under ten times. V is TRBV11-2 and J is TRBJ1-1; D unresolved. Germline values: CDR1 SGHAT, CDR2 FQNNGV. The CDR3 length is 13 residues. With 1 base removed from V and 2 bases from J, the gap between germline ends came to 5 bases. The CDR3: CASSLGQNTEAFF. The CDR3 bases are TGTGCCAGCAGCTTAGGACAAAACACTGAAGCTTTCTTT.

This CDR3 reads CASSWTGQGLPYEQYF. DNA for the CDR3: TGTGCCAGCAGCTGGACGGGACAGGGGCTTCCCTACGAGCAGTACTTC. The chain uses TRBV5-6 and TRBJ2-7; 10 bases are shared with TRBD1. Germline trimming cut 3 bases from V and 2 bases from J; bases unmatched to any gene: 8. There are 16 residues in the CDR3. The germline CDR1 and CDR2 sequences are SGHDT and YYEEEE. The full variable domain, completed using reference TRBV5-6 and TRBJ2-7, is DAGVTQSPTHLIKTRGQQVTLRCSPKSGHDTVSWYQQALGQGPQFIFQYYEEEERQRGNFPDRFSGHQFPNYSSELNVNALLLGDSALYLCASSWTGQGLPYEQYFGPGTRLTVT.

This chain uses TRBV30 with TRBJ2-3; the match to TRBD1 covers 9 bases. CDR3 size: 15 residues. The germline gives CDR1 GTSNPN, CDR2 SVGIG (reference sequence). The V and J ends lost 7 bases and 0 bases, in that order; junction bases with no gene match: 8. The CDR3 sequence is CASLGDRGSTDTQYF. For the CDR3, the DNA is TGTGCCTCCCTAGGCGACAGGGGGAGCACAGATACGCAGTATTTT.

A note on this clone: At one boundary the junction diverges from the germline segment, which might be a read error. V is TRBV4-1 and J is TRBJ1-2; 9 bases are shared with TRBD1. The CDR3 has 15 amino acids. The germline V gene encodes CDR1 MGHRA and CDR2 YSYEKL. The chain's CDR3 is CASSQVGTGLFPGPF. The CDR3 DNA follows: TGCGCCAGCAGCCAAGTGGGGACAGGGCTGTTTCCGGGGCCCTTC.

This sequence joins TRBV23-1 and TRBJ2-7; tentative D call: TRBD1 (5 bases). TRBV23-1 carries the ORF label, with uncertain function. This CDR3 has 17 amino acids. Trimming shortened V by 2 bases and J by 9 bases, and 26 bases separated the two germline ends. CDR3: CASSQQGRKAFLFWQYF. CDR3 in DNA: TGCGCCAGCAGTCAACAGGGCAGGAAAGCGTTTTTATTCTGGCAGTACTTC.

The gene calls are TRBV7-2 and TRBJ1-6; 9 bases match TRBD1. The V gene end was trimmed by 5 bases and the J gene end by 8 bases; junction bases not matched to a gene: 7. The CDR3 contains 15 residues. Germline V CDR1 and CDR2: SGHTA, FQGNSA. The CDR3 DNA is TGTGCCAGCAGCCCCCGCGACAGGGGGTATTCACCCCTCCACTTT. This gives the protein CASSPRDRGYSPLHF.

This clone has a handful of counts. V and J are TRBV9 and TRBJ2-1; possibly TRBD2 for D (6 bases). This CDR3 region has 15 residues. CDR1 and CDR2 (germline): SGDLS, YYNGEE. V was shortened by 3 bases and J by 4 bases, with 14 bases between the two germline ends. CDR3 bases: TGTGCCAGCAGCGGGACCGAGGGACTTTACAATGAGCAGTTCTTC. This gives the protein CASSGTEGLYNEQFF.

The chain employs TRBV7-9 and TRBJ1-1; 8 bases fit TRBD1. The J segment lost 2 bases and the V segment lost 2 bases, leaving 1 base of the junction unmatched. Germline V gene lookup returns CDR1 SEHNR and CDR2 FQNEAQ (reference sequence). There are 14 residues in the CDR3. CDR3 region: CASSLTGGNTEAFF. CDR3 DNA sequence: TGTGCCAGCAGCTTAACAGGGGGTAACACTGAAGCTTTCTTT.

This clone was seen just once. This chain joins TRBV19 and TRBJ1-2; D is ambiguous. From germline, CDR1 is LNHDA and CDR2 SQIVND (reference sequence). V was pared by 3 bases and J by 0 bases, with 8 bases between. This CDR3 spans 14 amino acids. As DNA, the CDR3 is TGTGCCAGTAGTATCCCTGGCCCTAACTATGGCTACACCTTC. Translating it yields CASSIPGPNYGYTF.

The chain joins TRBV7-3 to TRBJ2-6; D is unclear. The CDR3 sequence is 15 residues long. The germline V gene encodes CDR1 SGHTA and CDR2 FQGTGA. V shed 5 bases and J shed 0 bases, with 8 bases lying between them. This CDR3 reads CASSLSISGANVLTF. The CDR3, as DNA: TGTGCCAGCAGCCTATCAATCTCTGGGGCCAACGTCCTGACTTTC.

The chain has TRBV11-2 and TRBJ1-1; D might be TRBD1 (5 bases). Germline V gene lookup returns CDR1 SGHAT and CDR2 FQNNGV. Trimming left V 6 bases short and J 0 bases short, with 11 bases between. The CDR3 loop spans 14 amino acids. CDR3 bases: TGTGCCAGCAGTAAAGGGGCGGTGAACACTGAAGCTTTCTTT. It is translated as CASSKGAVNTEAFF.

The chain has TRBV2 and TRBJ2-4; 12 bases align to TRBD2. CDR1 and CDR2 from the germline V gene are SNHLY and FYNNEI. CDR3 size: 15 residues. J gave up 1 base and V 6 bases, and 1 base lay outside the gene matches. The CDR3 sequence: CASSGLAGAKNIQYF. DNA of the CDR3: TGTGCCAGCAGCGGACTAGCGGGGGCCAAAAACATTCAGTACTTC.

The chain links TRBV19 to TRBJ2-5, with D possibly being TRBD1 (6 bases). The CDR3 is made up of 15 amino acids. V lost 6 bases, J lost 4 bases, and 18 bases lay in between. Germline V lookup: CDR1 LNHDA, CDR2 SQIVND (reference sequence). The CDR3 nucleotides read TGTGCCAGTAGCCAGGGGTCGAGGTTTGGAGAGACCCAGTACTTC. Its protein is CASSQGSRFGETQYF.

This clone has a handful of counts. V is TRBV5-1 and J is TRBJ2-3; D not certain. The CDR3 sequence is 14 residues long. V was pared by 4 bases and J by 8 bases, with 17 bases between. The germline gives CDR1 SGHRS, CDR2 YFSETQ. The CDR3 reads CASSPGSKLGTQYF. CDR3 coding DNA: TGCGCCAGCAGCCCCGGGTCGAAGTTGGGTACGCAGTATTTT.

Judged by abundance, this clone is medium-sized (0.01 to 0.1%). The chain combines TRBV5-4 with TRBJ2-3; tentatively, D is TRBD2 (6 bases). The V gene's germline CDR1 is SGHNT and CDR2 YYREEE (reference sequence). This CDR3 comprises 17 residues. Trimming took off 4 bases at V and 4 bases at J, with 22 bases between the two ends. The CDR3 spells CASSPWPGAAGPDTQYF. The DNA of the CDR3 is TGTGCCAGCAGCCCATGGCCGGGAGCAGCGGGCCCAGATACGCAGTATTTT.

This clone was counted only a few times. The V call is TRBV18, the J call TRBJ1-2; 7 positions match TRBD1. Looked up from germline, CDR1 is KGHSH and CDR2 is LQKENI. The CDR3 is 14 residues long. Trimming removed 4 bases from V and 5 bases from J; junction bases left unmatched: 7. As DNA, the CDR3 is TGTGCCAGCTCACAGGGGGCAGGAAGATATGGCTACACCTTC. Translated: CASSQGAGRYGYTF.

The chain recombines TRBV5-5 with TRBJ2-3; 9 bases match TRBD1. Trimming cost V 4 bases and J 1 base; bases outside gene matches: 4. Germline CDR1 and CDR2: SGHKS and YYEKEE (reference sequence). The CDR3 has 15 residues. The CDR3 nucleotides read TGTGCCAGCAGCCCTACAGGGGGCCGCACAGATACGCAGTATTTT. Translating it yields CASSPTGGRTDTQYF.